One sample yielded the 18 T cell receptor beta chains listed below, sequenced in a study of long-term antiretroviral therapy in people with HIV. Samples were assayed with immunoSEQ v3.0 at survey level. Data came from immunoSEQ multiplex PCR; TCRdb stores just in-frame clones and leaves some out. The sample carries 7,500 to 10,000 clones, approximately 80% recorded once. Source: unsorted PBMCs, taken 0.7 years after starting antiretroviral therapy. The receptors here all came from a man between 40 and 49 years old with HIV.

The V call is TRBV4-2, the J call TRBJ2-7; D call uncertain. This CDR3 has 11 residues. V shed 0 bases and J shed 4 bases, with 1 base lying between them. The germline V gene encodes CDR1 LGHNA and CDR2 YNFKEQ. The CDR3 here is CASSQDYEQYF. DNA of the CDR3: TGTGCCAGCAGCCAAGATTACGAGCAGTACTTC.

This chain links TRBV4-2 with TRBJ2-5, with D hard to call. Germline V gives CDR1 LGHNA, CDR2 YNFKEQ. The CDR3 is 13 residues long. V dropped 0 bases and J dropped 4 bases, with 6 bases sitting between them. CDR3 sequence (DNA): TGTGCCAGCAGCCAAGATTCCCGAGAGACCCAGTACTTC. This gives the protein CASSQDSRETQYF.

This clone counts as large. The rearrangement uses TRBV7-9 and TRBJ2-1; no clear D. This CDR3 contains 8 residues. Germline CDR1 SEHNR, CDR2 FQNEAQ (reference sequence). The CDR3 spells CSPHEQFF. CDR3 sequence (DNA): TGTAGTCCCCATGAGCAGTTCTTC.

This clone has a single count. V is TRBV10-3 and J is TRBJ1-1; D gene ambiguous. Germline CDR1 ENHRY, CDR2 SYGVKD. V lost 2 bases and J 1 base, leaving 8 bases between the germline ends. The CDR3 is 14 amino acids. The CDR3 reads CAISEPKENTEAFF. DNA for the CDR3: TGTGCCATCAGTGAGCCGAAGGAGAACACTGAAGCTTTCTTT.

The chain recombines TRBV4-3 with TRBJ2-5; maybe TRBD1 (7 bases). V was clipped by 2 bases and J by 2 bases, with 18 bases between them. The CDR3 totals 17 residues. Germline values: CDR1 LGHNA, CDR2 YSLEER. CDR3 coding DNA: TGCGCCAGCAGCCAATTTGGGGCGGGGACAGAGCAAGAGACCCAGTACTTC. It is translated as CASSQFGAGTEQETQYF.

The chain couples TRBV4-1 to TRBJ1-1, with 7 bases aligning to TRBD1. CDR1 MGHRA and CDR2 YSYEKL come from the germline V gene. The trim removed 3 bases at V and 6 bases at J, leaving 7 bases unmatched. CDR3 size: 14 residues. This chain's CDR3 is CASSHPGQLPEAFF. The CDR3 DNA follows: TGCGCCAGCAGCCACCCGGGACAGCTTCCTGAAGCTTTCTTT.

This chain uses TRBV10-2 with TRBJ2-3; no firm D call. Per germline, CDR1 WSHSY and CDR2 SAAADI. Trimming cost V 7 bases and J 4 bases, with 15 bases left between them. The CDR3 spans 14 residues. CDR3 DNA: TGCGCCAGCAATCAGGTGGAGCGCGCAGATACGCAGTATTTT. Protein product: CASNQVERADTQYF.

This clone has just one count. This rearrangement joins TRBV7-9 to TRBJ2-1, with D maybe TRBD1 (5 bases). Trimming left V 4 bases short and J 1 base short, with 8 bases between. The CDR3 runs to 14 residues. From germline, CDR1 is SEHNR and CDR2 FQNEAQ (reference sequence). CDR3 bases: TGTGCCAGCAGCTCCAGGGAATCCTACAATGAGCAGTTCTTC. Protein sequence: CASSSRESYNEQFF.

V gene TRBV2 combines with J gene TRBJ1-5; TRBD1 agrees at 11 bases. Germline CDR1 SNHLY, CDR2 FYNNEI. The CDR3 spans 17 residues. V was pared by 4 bases and J by 0 bases, with 5 bases of the junction left unmatched. CDR3 in DNA: TGTGCCAGCAGTGGGACAGGGGGCACACATAGCAATCAGCCCCAGCATTTT. Encoded protein: CASSGTGGTHSNQPQHF. Full variable domain (outside the CDR3, taken from reference TRBV2 and TRBJ1-5): EPEVTQTPSHQVTQMGQEVILRCVPISNHLYFYWYRQILGQKVEFLVSFYNNEISEKSEIFDDQFSVERPDGSNFTLKIRSTKLEDSAMYFCASSGTGGTHSNQPQHFGDGTRLSIL.

This clone was detected once. The chain couples TRBV28 to TRBJ2-7, with 7 bases lining up with TRBD2. The CDR3 extends over 15 amino acids. Germline V gene lookup returns CDR1 MDHEN and CDR2 SYDVKM. With V trimmed by 10 bases and J by 2 bases, 14 bases remained unmatched. The chain's CDR3 is CATVRYGGGPYEQYF. The CDR3 DNA is TGTGCCACCGTGAGATATGGGGGAGGGCCCTACGAGCAGTACTTC.

This rearrangement joins TRBV29-1 to TRBJ2-7, with a tentative D call TRBD2 (5 bases). This CDR3 spans 12 amino acids. CDR1 and CDR2 from the germline V gene are SQVTM and ANQGSEA. V lost 2 bases and J 4 bases, leaving 9 bases between the germline ends. The CDR3 DNA follows: TGCAGCGTTGAAAGCCGGGATTACGAGCAGTACTTC. It translates to CSVESRDYEQYF.

CDR3 nucleotides: TGTGCCCTCACCCTTGGGGGACTTAACTATGGCTACACCTTC. The encoded protein is CALTLGGLNYGYTF. The rearrangement links TRBV30 to TRBJ1-2; TRBD1 is a possible D gene (5 bases). Trimming stripped 8 bases from V and 1 base from J, with 17 bases between. Germline V gene sequence: CDR1 GTSNPN, CDR2 SVGIG (reference sequence). This CDR3 comprises 14 residues. The full variable domain, its missing parts supplied by reference TRBV30 and TRBJ1-2, is SQTIHQWPATLVQPVGSPLSLECTVEGTSNPNLYWYRQAAGRGLQLLFYSVGIGQISSEVPQNLSASRPQDRQFILSSKKLLLSDSGFYLCALTLGGLNYGYTFGSGTRLTVV.

V usage is TRBV7-2 and J usage is TRBJ2-7, with 14 nucleotides matching TRBD2. The J segment lost 7 bases and the V segment lost 1 base, leaving 6 bases of the junction unmatched. Germline V lookup: CDR1 SGHTA, CDR2 FQGNSA. The CDR3 length is 16 residues. The chain's CDR3 is CASSLGLAGGPKEQYF. CDR3 coding DNA: TGTGCCAGCAGCTTAGGACTAGCGGGAGGGCCGAAAGAGCAGTACTTC.

The chain links TRBV28 to TRBJ2-7; TRBD1 might be the D (6 bases). The CDR3 has 12 amino acids. V dropped 3 bases and J dropped 8 bases, with 11 bases sitting between them. Germline V CDR1 and CDR2: MDHEN, SYDVKM. CDR3 amino acids: CASSLKGVQQYF. The CDR3 region has the DNA TGTGCCAGCAGTTTGAAGGGGGTTCAGCAGTACTTC.

This clone was counted a single time. The CDR3 loop is CASSDGQGLGGNEKLFF. The CDR3 DNA sequence: TGTGCCAGCAGTGACGGTCAGGGCCTCGGGGGGAATGAAAAACTGTTTTTT. This chain connects TRBV2 to TRBJ1-4; possibly TRBD1 for D (5 bases). The CDR3 contains 17 residues. The germline CDR1 and CDR2 sequences are SNHLY and FYNNEI. V lost 3 bases, J lost 5 bases, and 19 bases lay in between.

The chain carries TRBV9 and TRBJ1-2; 9 bases match TRBD1. The germline V gene has CDR1 SGDLS and CDR2 YYNGEE. There are 16 residues in the CDR3. V dropped 3 bases and J dropped 1; count of bases not matched to a gene: 7. The CDR3 here is CASSAGQGLINYGYTF. DNA of the CDR3: TGTGCCAGCAGCGCGGGACAGGGCCTCATTAACTATGGCTACACCTTC.

The chain joins TRBV6-5 to TRBJ2-1; D gene unclear. In germline, CDR1 is MNHEY, CDR2 SVGAGI. The CDR3 covers 14 residues. The V end was cut by 0 bases, the J end by 10 bases, with 13 bases between. The CDR3 loop is CASSYSRSLVEQFF. CDR3 sequence (DNA): TGTGCCAGCAGTTACTCGAGGTCTCTTGTGGAGCAGTTCTTC.

The J gene is TRBJ1-2, the V gene TRBV28; 9 nucleotides agree with TRBD1. The J segment lost 4 bases and the V segment lost 2 bases, leaving 5 bases of the junction unmatched. Germline V gene data show CDR1 as MDHEN and CDR2 as SYDVKM. This CDR3 has 15 residues. CDR3 sequence reads: CASSLPDRGFYGYTF. The CDR3, as DNA: TGTGCCAGCAGTTTACCCGACAGGGGGTTCTATGGCTACACCTTC.